Following are 17 T cell receptor beta chains from one sample sequenced in a study of T cell repertoires in cytomegalovirus infection. Antigens of these TCRs are unknown. TCRdb used MiXCR to reprocess the reads, holding one entry per CDR3 protein. The sample records fewer than 1,000,000 distinct CDR3 sequences, about 33% being singletons. The sample in question was cultured CD8+ T cells from PBMCs, obtained from culture after CMV antigen stimulation. These TCRs come from a human donor in good health (CMV status not recorded). Some clones in this sample may be carry-over from other donors' samples.

CDR3 region: CASSGWASKGHYGYTF. CDR3 coding DNA: TGTGCCAGCAGCGGGTGGGCCTCGAAAGGCCACTATGGCTACACCTTC. The chain employs TRBV27 and TRBJ1-2; D is unresolved. The CDR3 has 16 residues. Deletions cut 6 bases from V and 3 bases from J, with 20 bases between. Germline V CDR1 and CDR2: MNHEY, SMNVEV (reference sequence).

This clonotype occurred many times. V usage is TRBV7-2 and J usage is TRBJ2-7, with 14 bases aligning to TRBD2. Trimming cost V 5 bases and J 5 bases; bases outside gene matches: 8. Germline lookup yields CDR1 SGHTA and CDR2 FQGNSA. The CDR3 has 16 amino acids. The CDR3 DNA reads TGTGCCAGCAGCGTCCGACTAGCGGGGGGGCCCGACGAGCAGTACGTC. Translated, it gives CASSVRLAGGPDEQYV.

The chain joins TRBV27 to TRBJ1-2; no clear D. V was clipped by 3 bases and J by 6 bases, with 11 bases between them. Germline lookup yields CDR1 MNHEY and CDR2 SMNVEV (reference sequence). The CDR3 spans 13 residues. The CDR3: CASSFQDLDGYTF. The CDR3 region has the DNA TGTGCCAGCAGTTTTCAGGATCTAGATGGCTACACCTTC.

This clonotype was observed a handful of times. This sequence joins TRBV19 and TRBJ2-3; D may match TRBD1 or TRBD2 (6 bases each). Trimming took 5 bases from V and 0 from J, leaving 12 bases between them. The germline V gene encodes CDR1 LNHDA and CDR2 SQIVND (reference sequence). The CDR3 sequence is 15 residues long. CDR3 coding DNA: TGTGCCAGTAGTTACCCGGGGGCGAGCACAGATACGCAGTATTTT. Encoded protein: CASSYPGASTDTQYF.

The chain has TRBV10-1 and TRBJ2-4, with a tentative D call TRBD1 (6 bases). CDR3 length equals 14 residues. With 5 bases removed from V and 6 bases from J, the gap between germline ends came to 14 bases. Germline CDR1 reads WNHNN; CDR2 reads SYGVQD (reference sequence). The CDR3 is CASSPGTPGNIQYF. The CDR3 coding sequence is TGCGCCAGCAGTCCTGGGACACCCGGAAACATTCAGTACTTC.

This clonotype was observed at least ten times. The V call is TRBV7-9, the J call TRBJ1-2; 7 positions agree with TRBD1. CDR1 is SEHNR and CDR2 is FQNEAQ in the germline V gene (reference sequence). V was clipped by 4 bases and J by 3 bases; unmatched bases: 17. The CDR3 spans 18 residues. As DNA, the CDR3 is TGTGCCAGCAGCTCCTTAATAACCTCCTCCGGGACAGACTATGGCTACACCTTC. Its translation is CASSSLITSSGTDYGYTF.

This clonotype has only a few counts. The chain is built from TRBV7-6 and TRBJ1-1; 9 bases line up with TRBD1. V lost 4 bases and J lost 1; bases outside the gene matches: 7. CDR1 SGHVS and CDR2 FNYEAQ come from the germline V gene. This CDR3 has 16 residues. DNA of the CDR3: TGTGCCAGCAGCTCCCTTGGACAGGGGCCGAACACTGAAGCTTTCTTT. Translation gives CASSSLGQGPNTEAFF.

The gene calls are TRBV19 and TRBJ2-3; D unclear. There are 14 residues in the CDR3. The germline CDR1 and CDR2 sequences are LNHDA and SQIVND (reference sequence). Trimming pared 10 bases from V and 6 bases from J, leaving 20 bases between. In DNA, the CDR3 is TGTGCCACCTCCCGGAACTGGAAATTGGATACGCAGTATTTT. This sequence encodes CATSRNWKLDTQYF.

The J gene is TRBJ2-1, the V gene TRBV27; D is unresolved. This CDR3 has 15 residues. Trimming left V 2 bases short and J 9 bases short, with 17 bases between. Germline-derived CDR1 and CDR2 are MNHEY and SMNVEV (reference sequence). CDR3 DNA: TGTGCCAGCAGTTTAGAGTATCCTGGAGCAGGTGAGCAGTTCTTC. It is translated as CASSLEYPGAGEQFF.

This clonotype was seen many times. V usage is TRBV7-2 and J usage is TRBJ2-1; 8 nucleotides align to TRBD1. The CDR3 totals 15 residues. Per the germline V gene, CDR1 is SGHTA and CDR2 is FQGNSA. V dropped 5 bases and J dropped 6; count of bases not matched to a gene: 9. This chain's CDR3 is CASSLTDRVSNEQFF. In nucleotides, the CDR3 is TGTGCCAGCAGCCTGACGGACAGGGTATCCAATGAGCAGTTCTTC.

A few counts support this clonotype. The V call is TRBV25-1, the J call TRBJ1-1; the match to TRBD1 covers 8 bases. This CDR3 spans 12 amino acids. Germline values: CDR1 MGHDK, CDR2 SYGVNS. The V and J ends lost 10 bases and 3 bases, in that order; junction bases with no gene match: 4. The CDR3 bases are TGTGCCACCCAACAGGGGGACACTGAAGCTTTCTTT. Amino acid sequence: CATQQGDTEAFF.

The V call is TRBV27, the J call TRBJ1-5, with D uncertain. The CDR3 length is 14 residues. Germline CDR1 MNHEY, CDR2 SMNVEV (reference sequence). The CDR3 spells CVSSIGSLNQPQHF. The CDR3 DNA reads TGTGTCAGTTCAATTGGGTCTCTCAATCAGCCCCAGCATTTT.

Ten or more counts support this clonotype. The rearrangement joins TRBV7-6 to TRBJ1-1; TRBD1 aligns across 10 bases. The germline CDR1 and CDR2 sequences are SGHVS and FNYEAQ. CDR3 length: 15 residues. V trimming: 4 bases; J trimming: 1 base; junction bases outside the gene matches: 3. CDR3 nucleotide sequence: TGTGCCAGCAGCTCCCGGACAGGGGGGAACACTGAAGCTTTCTTT. Its protein is CASSSRTGGNTEAFF.

The V call is TRBV19, the J call TRBJ2-5, with D possibly matching TRBD2 (5 bases). The length of the CDR3 is 14 residues. V was cut by 2 bases and J by 1 base, with 8 bases left in between. Germline V CDR1 and CDR2: LNHDA, SQIVND (reference sequence). In DNA, the CDR3 is TGTGCCAGTAGTATACGAGCGGCCCAAGAGACCCAGTACTTC. This translates into CASSIRAAQETQYF. Variable domain in full (rest from reference TRBV19 and TRBJ2-5): DGGITQSPKYLFRKEGQNVTLSCEQNLNHDAMYWYRQDPGQGLRLIYYSQIVNDFQKGDIAEGYSVSREKKESFPLTVTSAQKNPTAFYLCASSIRAAQETQYFGPGTRLLVL.

This clonotype was detected a few times. The chain has TRBV12-3 or TRBV12-4 and TRBJ2-1; D is possibly TRBD1 (6 bases). CDR3 length: 15 amino acids. V gave up 3 bases and J gave up 4 bases, with 13 bases separating them. CDR3 residues: CASSFANREYNEQFF. CDR3 in DNA: TGTGCCAGCAGTTTCGCGAACAGGGAATACAATGAGCAGTTCTTC.

V gene TRBV28 combines with J gene TRBJ2-7, with 7 bases aligning to TRBD2. Trimming removed 4 bases from V and 3 bases from J; junction bases left unmatched: 9. Germline V gene sequence: CDR1 MDHEN, CDR2 SYDVKM. The CDR3 has 15 residues. This CDR3 reads CASSSPQRGRYEQYV. DNA for the CDR3: TGTGCCAGCAGTTCTCCGCAGCGGGGACGCTACGAGCAGTACGTC.

The chain joins TRBV4-3 to TRBJ1-4, with TRBD1 matching 7 bases. There are 16 residues in the CDR3. The trim removed 5 bases at V and 3 bases at J, leaving 9 bases unmatched. Per germline, CDR1 LGHNA and CDR2 YSLEER. The DNA of the CDR3 is TGCGCCAGCAGCACCCGGGACAGTTTTCCTAATGAAAAACTGTTTTTT. This gives the protein CASSTRDSFPNEKLFF.